This T cell receptor beta chain emerged from a study of vaccination effects on CD4 cells after COVID-19. Study conclusions and caveats: At late timepoints after vaccination, vaccine- and infection-induced clones shrank markedly.

Generated by immunoSEQ multiplex PCR, the TCRdb table keeps only in-frame clones and is missing some. The sample consists of 70,000 or so clones, over 60% of them appearing once. In regard to this clone: The antigen is undetermined.

ViraFEST expansion of antigen-specific CD4+ T cells with viral peptide pools preceded sequencing. Isolation of CD4+ T cells took place after ten to eleven days of culture. PCR showed that the person got SARS-CoV-2 infection at some point between March and December 2020. Sequencing used CD4+ T cells from PBMCs cultured with HIV peptides, obtained before COVID-19 vaccination. Specified subset: HIV-1 Nef peptide pool negative control/reference culture. The TCR was taken from a human donor who had a prior SARS-CoV-2 infection.

CDR3 sequence: CASSLGLRGGVGETQYF. The CDR3 coding sequence is TGTGCCAGCAGCTTGGGACTGCGGGGGGGCGTAGGAGAGACCCAGTACTTC. The gene calls are TRBV5-4 and TRBJ2-5, with 9 bases matching TRBD2. CDR1 and CDR2 (germline): SGHNT, YYREEE (reference sequence). The CDR3 length is 17 residues. V gave up 0 bases and J gave up 4 bases; unmatched junction bases: 10.